Here is one T cell receptor (beta chain) with its context. These data belong to a study of identifying expanded T cells in peripheral blood. The protocol was immunoSEQ multiplex PCR, while the TCRdb copy is restricted to in-frame clones and leaves out a portion. The sample consists of some 95,000 clones, about 90% of them appearing once. This CDR3 is 13 amino acids long. Germline V lookup: CDR1 SGHVS, CDR2 FNYEAQ. V lost 3 bases, J lost 5 bases, and 7 bases lay in between. The sample comprised blood. The gene calls are TRBV7-6 and TRBJ2-2; D is unclear. This sequence originates from a person aged 18-70 years in good health. This chain's CDR3 is CASSFVDTGELFF. CDR3 bases: TGTGCCAGCAGCTTCGTGGATACCGGGGAGCTGTTTTTT.